The clone carrying this TCR beta chain was counted between two and nine times. Its matching antigen is unknown. Preparation of the TCRbeta library used unique molecular identifiers. TCRdb fed the PCR reads into MiXCR, producing one record per CDR3 protein. The profile shows hundreds of thousands of distinct CDR3 sequences, over 10% of them singletons. The record originates from a study of T-cell reconstitution after alpha-beta-depleted transplantation in children. Overall study results and limits: Where alpha-beta T cells came from about two months after transplant was reportedly several hundred expanded graft clones. A year post-transplant, T-cell counts and diversity derived mostly from newly produced T cells.

This CDR3 comprises 14 residues. Trimming removed 3 bases at V and 3 bases at J, with 14 bases between. The germline V gene encodes CDR1 DFQATT and CDR2 SNEGSKA (reference sequence). The sequencing used PBMCs, collected before TCRalphabeta/CD19-depleted stem cell transplant. The sequence derives from a girl aged 2-9 years with congenital amegakaryocytic thrombocytopenia, due to receive a stem cell transplant. This chain connects TRBV20-1 to TRBJ2-5; D ambiguous. The CDR3 reads CSASPAFQEETQYF. Here the CDR3 DNA reads TGCAGTGCTAGCCCAGCCTTCCAAGAAGAGACCCAGTACTTC.